This entry lists 31 T cell receptor beta chains sequenced from one sample in a study of control samples from healthy donors and cancer patients (dated by TCRdb to 2020 to 2022). Receptors were amplified or captured by the immunoSEQ multiplex PCR assay. The source is immuneACCESS, and TCRdb retained only in-frame sequences with V and J called. Part of the clones is not carried over; for the studies checked, unresolved V genes explain less than half of this, and the remainder is unexplained. A total of 50,000 or so clones appear in this sample, over 75% of them only once. The ten largest account for 3.5% to 4.5% of the sample. The sequenced sample consisted of blood. These receptors all come from a man aged 50 to 59 in good health.

The chain recombines TRBV24-1 with TRBJ2-3, with D possibly being TRBD2 (7 bases). The CDR3 has 13 residues. V lost 9 bases and J lost 4, with 13 bases in between. CDR1 and CDR2 (germline): KGHDR, SFDVKD. CDR3: CATEGGLADTQYF. DNA of the CDR3: TGTGCCACCGAGGGGGGGCTGGCAGATACGCAGTATTTT.

The gene calls are TRBV28 and TRBJ2-3; TRBD2 agrees at 10 bases. CDR3 size: 17 residues. The V segment lost 4 bases and the J segment 0 bases; nucleotides outside the gene matches: 7. The germline CDR1 and CDR2 sequences are MDHEN and SYDVKM. This CDR3 reads CASSSILAGTSTDTQYF. The CDR3 region has the DNA TGTGCCAGCAGTTCGATACTAGCGGGGACTAGCACAGATACGCAGTATTTT.

This clone appeared a single time. The chain carries TRBV30 and TRBJ2-7; 9 positions agree with TRBD2. After removal of 8 bases from V and 3 bases from J, the junction contained 20 bases not matched to a gene. Germline CDR1 and CDR2: GTSNPN and SVGIG (reference sequence). The CDR3 totals 17 residues. As DNA, the CDR3 is TGTGCCGGGGCGGGGGGGACTATAGCGGGAGCATACTACGAGCAGTACTTC. Its translation is CAGAGGTIAGAYYEQYF.

This chain joins TRBV10-3 and TRBJ1-3; 8 bases agree with TRBD1. This CDR3 comprises 14 residues. Germline CDR1 reads ENHRY; CDR2 reads SYGVKD. Trimming at V came to 10 bases and at J to 0 bases, leaving 5 bases not matched to a gene. CDR3 residues: CATRTGNSGNTIYF. For the CDR3, the DNA is TGTGCCACAAGGACAGGGAACTCTGGAAACACCATATATTTT.

The rearrangement uses TRBV30 and TRBJ1-3, with D possibly TRBD1 on 6 matching bases. Trimming pared 4 bases from V and 0 bases from J, leaving 7 bases between. The CDR3 consists of 13 residues. Germline V gene lookup returns CDR1 GTSNPN and CDR2 SVGIG (reference sequence). This CDR3 reads CAWTGASGNTIYF. CDR3 nucleotides: TGTGCCTGGACAGGGGCCTCTGGAAACACCATATATTTT.

The rearrangement links TRBV5-1 to TRBJ2-1; D is possibly TRBD1 or TRBD2 (5 bases each). CDR1 is SGHRS, CDR2 YFSETQ, per germline. The CDR3 extends over 16 amino acids. Trimming took 4 bases from V and 3 from J, leaving 17 bases between them. The CDR3 here is CASSDGLSTGYNEQFF. CDR3 bases: TGCGCCAGCAGCGACGGACTCTCCACAGGCTACAATGAGCAGTTCTTC. Variable domain in full (rest from reference TRBV5-1 and TRBJ2-1): KAGVTQTPRYLIKTRGQQVTLSCSPISGHRSVSWYQQTPGQGLQFLFEYFSETQRNKGNFPGRFSGRQFSNSRSEMNVSTLELGDSALYLCASSDGLSTGYNEQFFGPGTRLTVL.

The V gene is TRBV2, the J gene TRBJ2-1; D remains unclear. The germline V and J ends were trimmed by 5 bases and 9 bases, with 20 bases remaining between them. Germline V gene data show CDR1 as SNHLY and CDR2 as FYNNEI. This CDR3 is built from 15 residues. The CDR3 sequence: CASSLLVAVKSEQFF. The CDR3, as DNA: TGTGCCAGCAGTCTACTCGTTGCGGTAAAATCTGAGCAGTTCTTC.

The gene calls are TRBV29-1 and TRBJ2-3, with no clear D. The CDR3 consists of 13 residues. The V and J ends lost 2 bases and 0 bases respectively, with 6 bases between them. Germline assignment: CDR1 SQVTM and CDR2 ANQGSEA. The CDR3, as DNA: TGCAGCGTTGAAATCACTAGCACAGATACGCAGTATTTT. Protein: CSVEITSTDTQYF.

This chain links TRBV19 with TRBJ1-5; tentative D call: TRBD1 (6 bases). The CDR3 extends over 17 amino acids. The V end was cut by 4 bases, the J end by 0 bases, with 16 bases between. Germline CDR1 LNHDA, CDR2 SQIVND (reference sequence). The DNA for the CDR3 is TGTGCCAGTAGTACCATCGGTAGGGGGAATAGCAATCAGCCCCAGCATTTT. It codes for CASSTIGRGNSNQPQHF. The complete variable domain, with remaining parts taken from reference TRBV19 and TRBJ1-5, reads DGGITQSPKYLFRKEGQNVTLSCEQNLNHDAMYWYRQDPGQGLRLIYYSQIVNDFQKGDIAEGYSVSREKKESFPLTVTSAQKNPTAFYLCASSTIGRGNSNQPQHFGDGTRLSIL.

The DNA of the CDR3 is TGTGCCAGCAGCTCACGGGACATCATTAATGAAAAACTGTTTTTT. As protein: CASSSRDIINEKLFF. The chain carries TRBV5-6 and TRBJ1-4; maybe TRBD1 (6 bases). The CDR3 consists of 15 residues. V was cut by 3 bases and J by 4 bases, with 13 bases left in between. Per the germline V gene, CDR1 is SGHDT and CDR2 is YYEEEE.

The chain uses TRBV7-2 and TRBJ2-3; TRBD2 matches at 14 bases. Looked up from germline, CDR1 is SGHTA and CDR2 is FQGNSA. This CDR3 spans 16 amino acids. V was pared by 4 bases and J by 8 bases, with 8 bases of the junction left unmatched. CDR3 sequence: CASSYGTSGSLGTQYF. Here the CDR3 DNA reads TGTGCCAGCAGCTATGGGACTAGCGGGAGTTTGGGTACGCAGTATTTT. Complete variable domain (other parts from reference TRBV7-2 and TRBJ2-3): GAGVSQSPSNKVTEKGKDVELRCDPISGHTALYWYRQSLGQGLEFLIYFQGNSAPDKSGLPSDRFSAERTGGSVSTLTIQRTQQEDSAVYLCASSYGTSGSLGTQYFGPGTRLTVL.

Here the CDR3 reads CASSPGTSYEQYF. CDR3 nucleotides: TGTGCCAGCAGCCCTGGAACCTCCTACGAGCAGTACTTC. The genes are TRBV7-3 and TRBJ2-7, with D unresolved. Trimming took 5 bases from V and 0 from J, leaving 8 bases between them. Germline CDR1 reads SGHTA; CDR2 reads FQGTGA. CDR3 length equals 13 residues. Full variable domain (missing parts from reference TRBV7-3 and TRBJ2-7): GAGVSQTPSNKVTEKGKYVELRCDPISGHTALYWYRQSLGQGPEFLIYFQGTGAADDSGLPNDRFFAVRPEGSVSTLKIQRTERGDSAVYLCASSPGTSYEQYFGPGTRLTVT.

The chain joins TRBV27 to TRBJ1-5, with TRBD1 as a possible D gene (6 bases). V gave up 5 bases and J gave up 3 bases, with 11 bases separating them. There are 14 residues in the CDR3. Germline CDR1 MNHEY, CDR2 SMNVEV (reference sequence). Written as DNA, the CDR3 is TGTGCCAGCAGTAATGGACAGTTCAATCAGCCCCAGCATTTT. Encoded protein: CASSNGQFNQPQHF.

V gene TRBV6-5 combines with J gene TRBJ1-2; TRBD1 might be the D (5 bases). The germline gives CDR1 MNHEY, CDR2 SVGAGI. V was trimmed by 8 bases and J by 11 bases, leaving 18 bases between them. The CDR3 length is 12 residues. The CDR3 sequence: CASFSQGAGYTF. As DNA, the CDR3 is TGTGCCAGCTTCTCACAAGGGGCGGGTTACACCTTC.

V and J are TRBV11-2 and TRBJ2-1; 16 bases map to TRBD2. Trimming cost V 5 bases and J 5 bases; bases outside gene matches: 6. The CDR3 sequence is 17 residues long. Germline CDR1 SGHAT, CDR2 FQNNGV. The CDR3 bases are TGTGCCAGCAGCGAGGGACTAGCGGGAGGGGCCGACAATGAGCAGTTCTTC. Residues: CASSEGLAGGADNEQFF.

The CDR3: CASSRSPSVLAYNEQFF. DNA of the CDR3: TGTGCCAGCAGCCGATCCCCTAGCGTTCTAGCCTACAATGAGCAGTTCTTC. The chain joins TRBV9 to TRBJ2-1, with D tentatively TRBD2 (6 bases). Germline CDR1 and CDR2: SGDLS and YYNGEE. The V end was cut by 4 bases, the J end by 2 bases, with 19 bases between. The CDR3 covers 17 residues.

The chain joins TRBV29-1 to TRBJ1-5; 7 bases agree with TRBD1. This CDR3 contains 14 residues. The V and J ends lost 4 bases and 4 bases, in that order; junction bases with no gene match: 7. Germline CDR1 and CDR2: SQVTM and ANQGSEA. CDR3 nucleotides: TGCAGCGTTGCAACCGGGACAGAGAATCAGCCCCAGCATTTT. It translates to CSVATGTENQPQHF.

This rearrangement joins TRBV11-3 to TRBJ2-3; no clear D. The germline V gene encodes CDR1 SGHNT and CDR2 YENEEA. V was cut by 3 bases and J by 2 bases, with 9 bases left in between. The CDR3 has 14 residues. The CDR3 region has the DNA TGTGCCAGCAGCTTGATCAAGACCACAGATACGCAGTATTTT. This sequence encodes CASSLIKTTDTQYF. Together with reference TRBV11-3 and TRBJ2-3, the CDR3 gives the full variable domain: EAGVVQSPRYKIIEKKQPVAFWCNPISGHNTLYWYLQNLGQGPELLIRYENEEAVDDSQLPKDRFSAERLKGVDSTLKIQPAELGDSAVYLCASSLIKTTDTQYFGPGTRLTVL.

The chain is built from TRBV19 and TRBJ2-5; 9 nucleotides agree with TRBD2. The V segment lost 4 bases and the J segment 4 bases; nucleotides outside the gene matches: 4. The CDR3 has 14 residues. Germline CDR1 LNHDA, CDR2 SQIVND (reference sequence). This chain's CDR3 is CASSSGRAAETQYF. The CDR3 region has the DNA TGTGCCAGTAGTAGCGGGAGGGCCGCAGAGACCCAGTACTTC.

The chain combines TRBV29-1 with TRBJ1-5; weak D call: TRBD1 (5 bases). The CDR3 loop spans 17 amino acids. CDR1 and CDR2 from the germline V gene are SQVTM and ANQGSEA. V shed 4 bases and J shed 2 bases, with 21 bases lying between them. The CDR3 protein is CSVVEARGIGGNQPQHF. For the CDR3, the DNA is TGCAGCGTTGTAGAAGCGAGGGGCATCGGGGGCAATCAGCCCCAGCATTTT.

The V call is TRBV19, the J call TRBJ2-3; D may be TRBD1 or TRBD2 (5 bases each). V shed 0 bases and J shed 7 bases, with 14 bases lying between them. The CDR3 consists of 15 residues. Per germline, CDR1 LNHDA and CDR2 SQIVND (reference sequence). In DNA form, the CDR3 reads TGTGCCAGTAGTATAGATGAGGGGCCCCCAAATACGCAGTATTTT. It specifies CASSIDEGPPNTQYF. Together with reference TRBV19 and TRBJ2-3, the CDR3 gives the full variable domain: DGGITQSPKYLFRKEGQNVTLSCEQNLNHDAMYWYRQDPGQGLRLIYYSQIVNDFQKGDIAEGYSVSREKKESFPLTVTSAQKNPTAFYLCASSIDEGPPNTQYFGPGTRLTVL.

The gene calls are TRBV19 and TRBJ1-2, with a weak D call TRBD1 (6 bases). From germline, CDR1 is LNHDA and CDR2 SQIVND (reference sequence). V was shortened by 3 bases and J by 1 base, with 21 bases between the two germline ends. CDR3 length: 18 amino acids. CDR3 residues: CASSMPPLGTPINYGYTF. The CDR3 DNA is TGTGCCAGTAGTATGCCGCCGCTCGGGACACCTATTAACTATGGCTACACCTTC.

The table lists this clone with a count of one. The chain combines TRBV19 with TRBJ1-4, with 7 bases fitting TRBD1. CDR1 is LNHDA and CDR2 is SQIVND in the germline V gene (reference sequence). V lost 0 bases and J lost 11; bases outside the gene matches: 3. CDR3 size: 13 residues. CDR3 residues: CASSIEGGGKLFF. In nucleotides, the CDR3 is TGTGCCAGTAGTATAGAAGGGGGCGGTAAACTGTTTTTT.

J is TRBJ2-7 and V is TRBV28; D is uncertain. Germline lookup yields CDR1 MDHEN and CDR2 SYDVKM. V was cut by 6 bases and J by 3 bases, with 21 bases left in between. This CDR3 is 16 amino acids long. The CDR3 nucleotides are TGTGCCAGCAGCAGCTCCCGGACGGCGTGGGGCTACGAGCAGTACTTC. Protein product: CASSSSRTAWGYEQYF.

The rearrangement joins TRBV7-2 to TRBJ1-1; perhaps TRBD1 as D (5 bases). Germline values: CDR1 SGHTA, CDR2 FQGNSA. V lost 6 bases and J lost 2, with 13 bases in between. The CDR3 extends over 14 amino acids. The DNA for the CDR3 is TGTGCCAGCAGTTACAAAGGGGTTAACACTGAAGCTTTCTTT. It specifies CASSYKGVNTEAFF.

V is TRBV28 and J is TRBJ1-5, with D unclear. V was trimmed by 5 bases and J by 6 bases, leaving 14 bases between them. The CDR3 spans 14 residues. Germline V gene lookup returns CDR1 MDHEN and CDR2 SYDVKM. In DNA, the CDR3 is TGTGCCAGCAGTCCGAACCCTGGAGGTCAGCCCCAGCATTTT. Amino acid sequence: CASSPNPGGQPQHF.

V gene TRBV9 combines with J gene TRBJ2-3; 12 bases agree with TRBD2. CDR3 length: 18 residues. Germline V gene data show CDR1 as SGDLS and CDR2 as YYNGEE. Trimming at V came to 0 bases and at J to 5 bases, leaving 10 bases not matched to a gene. In DNA, the CDR3 is TGTGCCAGCAGCGTAGACCCCCTAGCGGGAGGGCCCCGAGATACGCAGTATTTT. This encodes CASSVDPLAGGPRDTQYF.

The chain couples TRBV7-2 to TRBJ2-7; D could derive from TRBD1 or TRBD2 (5 bases each). The CDR3 runs to 15 residues. Trimming removed 4 bases at V and 2 bases at J, with 15 bases between. Germline-derived CDR1 and CDR2 are SGHTA and FQGNSA. In DNA, the CDR3 is TGTGCCAGCAGCTCCCCCGGGACGGGGACCTACGAGCAGTACTTC. Protein: CASSSPGTGTYEQYF.

This chain connects TRBV11-1 to TRBJ1-1; D is uncertain. Germline CDR1 SGHAT, CDR2 FQDESV (reference sequence). The CDR3 is 13 residues long. Trimming took 5 bases from V and 3 from J, leaving 10 bases between them. The CDR3 DNA is TGTGCCAGCAGCCCCCAACGAGACACTGAAGCTTTCTTT. It specifies CASSPQRDTEAFF.

The chain has TRBV18 and TRBJ2-7; TRBD1 matches 8 bases. With 1 base clipped from V and 2 bases from J, the junction kept 1 base outside the gene matches. CDR3 length: 14 residues. Germline CDR1 is KGHSH and CDR2 is LQKENI. This chain's CDR3 is CASSPRQGTYEQYF. CDR3 DNA sequence: TGTGCCAGCTCACCACGACAGGGGACCTACGAGCAGTACTTC.

V usage is TRBV11-2 and J usage is TRBJ2-1; 7 nucleotides match TRBD2. CDR1 is SGHAT and CDR2 is FQNNGV in the germline V gene. The V segment lost 4 bases and the J segment 7 bases; nucleotides outside the gene matches: 10. The CDR3 is 15 amino acids. The chain's CDR3 is CASSSRRAGFNEQFF. CDR3 sequence (DNA): TGTGCCAGCAGCTCGAGAAGAGCGGGATTTAATGAGCAGTTCTTC.